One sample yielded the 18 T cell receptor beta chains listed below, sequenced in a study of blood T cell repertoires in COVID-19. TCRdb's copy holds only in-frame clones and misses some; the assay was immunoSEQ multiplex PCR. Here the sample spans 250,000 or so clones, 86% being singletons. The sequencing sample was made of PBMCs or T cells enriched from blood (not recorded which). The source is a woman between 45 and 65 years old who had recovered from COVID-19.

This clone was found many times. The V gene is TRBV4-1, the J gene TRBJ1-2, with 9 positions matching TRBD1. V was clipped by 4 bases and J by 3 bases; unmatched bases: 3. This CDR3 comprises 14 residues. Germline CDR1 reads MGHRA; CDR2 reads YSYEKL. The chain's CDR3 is CASSLGQGYYGYTF. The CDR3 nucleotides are TGCGCCAGCAGCCTGGGACAGGGATACTATGGCTACACCTTC.

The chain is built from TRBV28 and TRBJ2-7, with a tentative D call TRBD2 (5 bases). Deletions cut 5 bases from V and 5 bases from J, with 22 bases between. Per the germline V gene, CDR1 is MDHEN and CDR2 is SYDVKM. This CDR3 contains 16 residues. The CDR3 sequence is CASSPGFVAPADEQYF. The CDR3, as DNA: TGTGCCAGCAGTCCGGGGTTTGTCGCCCCGGCGGACGAGCAGTACTTC. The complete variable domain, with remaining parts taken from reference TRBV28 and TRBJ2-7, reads DVKVTQSSRYLVKRTGEKVFLECVQDMDHENMFWYRQDPGLGLRLIYFSYDVKMKEKGDIPEGYSVSREKKERFSLILESASTNQTSMYLCASSPGFVAPADEQYFGPGTRLTVT.

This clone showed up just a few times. CDR3 DNA sequence: TGTGCCAGCAGTGTCCAACAGGGGGGGGTTGGCTACACCTTC. This translates into CASSVQQGGVGYTF. The chain employs TRBV2 and TRBJ1-2; 8 positions match TRBD1. The J segment lost 7 bases and the V segment lost 4 bases, leaving 8 bases of the junction unmatched. CDR3 length equals 14 residues. Germline loops: CDR1 SNHLY, CDR2 FYNNEI. Full variable domain (remainder filled in from reference TRBV2 and TRBJ1-2): EPEVTQTPSHQVTQMGQEVILRCVPISNHLYFYWYRQILGQKVEFLVSFYNNEISEKSEIFDDQFSVERPDGSNFTLKIRSTKLEDSAMYFCASSVQQGGVGYTFGSGTRLTVV.

The CDR3 bases are TGCAGCGCCCTCCAGGGGGACAACTATGGCTACACCTTC. Translating gives CSALQGDNYGYTF. The V and J genes are TRBV29-1 and TRBJ1-2; 7 positions match TRBD1. Germline V gene lookup returns CDR1 SQVTM and CDR2 ANQGSEA. The CDR3 sequence is 13 residues long. With 7 bases clipped from V and 2 bases from J, the junction kept 7 bases outside the gene matches.

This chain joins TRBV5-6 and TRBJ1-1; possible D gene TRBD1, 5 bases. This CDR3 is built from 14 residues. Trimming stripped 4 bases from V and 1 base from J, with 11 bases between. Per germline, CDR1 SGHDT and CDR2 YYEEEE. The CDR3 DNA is TGTGCCAGCAGCCCGCTGACAGCGAACACTGAAGCTTTCTTT. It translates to CASSPLTANTEAFF.

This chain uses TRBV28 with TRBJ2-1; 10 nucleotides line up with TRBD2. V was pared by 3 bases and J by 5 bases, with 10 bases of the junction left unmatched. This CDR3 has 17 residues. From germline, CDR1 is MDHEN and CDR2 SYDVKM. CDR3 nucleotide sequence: TGTGCCAGCAGTTTGTCTAGGACTAGCGGTAACCACAATGAGCAGTTCTTC. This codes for CASSLSRTSGNHNEQFF.

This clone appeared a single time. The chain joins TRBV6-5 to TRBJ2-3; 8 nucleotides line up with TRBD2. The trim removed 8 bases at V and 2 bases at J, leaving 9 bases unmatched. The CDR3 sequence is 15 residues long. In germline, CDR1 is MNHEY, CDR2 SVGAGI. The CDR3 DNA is TGTGCCAGCGCGGGGGGCGGGGCTTCCACAGATACGCAGTATTTT. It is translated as CASAGGGASTDTQYF.

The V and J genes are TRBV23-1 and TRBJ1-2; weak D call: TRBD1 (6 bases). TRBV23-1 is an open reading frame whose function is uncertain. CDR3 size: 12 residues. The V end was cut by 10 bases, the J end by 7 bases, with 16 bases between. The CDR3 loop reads CAKGRGAPGYTF. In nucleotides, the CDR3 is TGCGCCAAAGGACGGGGGGCCCCTGGCTACACCTTC.

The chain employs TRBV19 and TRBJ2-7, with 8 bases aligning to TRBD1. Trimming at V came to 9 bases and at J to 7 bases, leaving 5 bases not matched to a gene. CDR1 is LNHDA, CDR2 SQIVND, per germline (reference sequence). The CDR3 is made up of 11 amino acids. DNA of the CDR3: TGTGCCAGCCGACAGGGGTGGGAGCAGTACTTC. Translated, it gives CASRQGWEQYF.

CDR3 nucleotide sequence: TGTGCCAGCAGCGTAACAGTCAGCACTGAAGCTTTCTTT. Residues: CASSVTVSTEAFF. J is TRBJ1-1 and V is TRBV9; unclear D gene. Trimming left V 1 base short and J 4 bases short, with 8 bases between. The CDR3 runs 13 residues. Per germline, CDR1 SGDLS and CDR2 YYNGEE.

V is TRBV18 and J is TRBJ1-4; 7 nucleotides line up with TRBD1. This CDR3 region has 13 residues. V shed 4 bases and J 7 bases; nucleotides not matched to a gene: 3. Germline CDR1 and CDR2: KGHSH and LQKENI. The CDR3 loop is CASSQGAVEKLFF. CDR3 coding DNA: TGTGCCAGCTCACAGGGGGCGGTTGAAAAACTGTTTTTT.

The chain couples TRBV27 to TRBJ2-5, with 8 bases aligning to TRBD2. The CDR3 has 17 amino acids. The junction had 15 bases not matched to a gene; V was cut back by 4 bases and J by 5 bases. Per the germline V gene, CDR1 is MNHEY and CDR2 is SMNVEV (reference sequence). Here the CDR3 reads CASSSLLAELGKETQYF. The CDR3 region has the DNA TGTGCCAGCAGTTCCTTACTAGCGGAGCTGGGGAAGGAGACCCAGTACTTC.

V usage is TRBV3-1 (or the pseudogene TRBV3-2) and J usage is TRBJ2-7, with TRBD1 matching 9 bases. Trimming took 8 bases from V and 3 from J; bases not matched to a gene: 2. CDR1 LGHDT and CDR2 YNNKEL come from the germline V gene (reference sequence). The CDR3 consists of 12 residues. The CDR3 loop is CASGQGYYEQYF. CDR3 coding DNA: TGTGCCAGCGGACAGGGGTACTACGAGCAGTACTTC.

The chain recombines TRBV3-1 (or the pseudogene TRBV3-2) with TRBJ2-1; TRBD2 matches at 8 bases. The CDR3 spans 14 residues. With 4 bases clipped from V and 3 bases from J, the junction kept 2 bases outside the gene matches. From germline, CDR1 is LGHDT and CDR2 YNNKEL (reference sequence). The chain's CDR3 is CASSLAGFYNEQFF. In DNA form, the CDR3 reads TGTGCCAGCAGCCTAGCGGGATTCTACAATGAGCAGTTCTTC.

The CDR3: CASSQAPQGNGELFF. In DNA, the CDR3 is TGCGCCAGCAGCCAAGCCCCCCAGGGTAACGGGGAGCTGTTTTTT. V gene TRBV4-3 combines with J gene TRBJ2-2; TRBD1 might be the D (5 bases). V lost 1 base and J lost 7, with 13 bases in between. The germline V gene has CDR1 LGHNA and CDR2 YSLEER. The CDR3 has 15 residues.

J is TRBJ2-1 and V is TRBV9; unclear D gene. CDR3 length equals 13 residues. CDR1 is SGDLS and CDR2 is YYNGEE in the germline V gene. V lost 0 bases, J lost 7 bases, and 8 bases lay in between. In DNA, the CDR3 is TGTGCCAGCAGCGTAGCTATCCGGAATGAGCAGTTCTTC. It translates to CASSVAIRNEQFF.

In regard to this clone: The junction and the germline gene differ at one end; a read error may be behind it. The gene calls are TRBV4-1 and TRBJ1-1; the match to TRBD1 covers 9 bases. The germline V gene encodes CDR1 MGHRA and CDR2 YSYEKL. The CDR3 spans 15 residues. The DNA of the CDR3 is TGCGCCAGCAGCGAAGAAGGGACAGGGCGCTCCCCAACCTACTTT. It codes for CASSEEGTGRSPTYF.

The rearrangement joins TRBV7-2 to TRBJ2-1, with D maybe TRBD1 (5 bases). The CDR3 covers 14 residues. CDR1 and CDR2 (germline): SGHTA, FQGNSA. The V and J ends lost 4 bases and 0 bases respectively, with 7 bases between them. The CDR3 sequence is CASSWQGSYNEQFF. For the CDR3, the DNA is TGTGCCAGCAGCTGGCAGGGCTCCTACAATGAGCAGTTCTTC.